The clone carrying this T cell receptor beta chain was counted between two and nine times. Its target is not known. Noted time point: late sampling 161 to 241 days after vaccination in a few convalescent patients. Specified treatment: roughly ten-day PBMC culture with coronavirus spike peptide pools or control peptides (ViraFEST assay). Antigen-specific T cell expansion with peptide pools preceded TCR sequencing in the ViraFEST approach. IL-2 at approximately 10 IU/ml and peptide pools at approximately 9.6 ug/ml were added to PBMCs cultured at a few million per well. The entry originates in a study of vaccination and CD4 T cells after COVID-19. Study background: It was a median 101 days after diagnosis, with a range of 35 to 161, that post-COVID samples were drawn.

An Oncomine TCR Beta short-read assay was used to sequence the DNA from cultured CD4+ T cells. TCRdb used MiXCR to reprocess the PCR reads, holding one entry per CDR3 protein. The sample holds around 23,000 distinct CDR3 sequences, 40% to 55% seen once. Trimming took 0 bases from V and 4 from J; bases not matched to a gene: 11. Germline CDR1 is DFQATT and CDR2 is SNEGSKA (reference sequence). This CDR3 region has 16 residues. The specimen comprised CD4+ T cells from blood, cultured in vitro, sampled about 7 months after SARS-CoV-2 vaccination. The TCR originated in a human donor who had recovered from COVID-19. The rearrangement uses TRBV20-1 and TRBJ2-5, with 7 bases that match TRBD2. The CDR3 DNA reads TGCAGTGCTAGAGATCGTTTCTTGGGGGAGGGAGAGACCCAGTACTTC. Translating gives CSARDRFLGEGETQYF.